This passage covers 2 T cell receptor beta chains from one sample sequenced in a study of shared clonotypes between healthy human individuals (dated by TCRdb to 2020 to 2021). Libraries were built with the immunoSEQ multiplex PCR assay. The source is immuneACCESS, and TCRdb retained only in-frame sequences with V and J called. Part of the clones is not carried over; for the studies checked, unresolved V genes explain less than half of this, and the remainder is unexplained. In this sample the table shows approximately 1.5 million clones, 97% to 99% of which occur a single time. Together, the top ten hold roughly 0.35% of the sample. Sequencing was performed on naive CD4+ T cells sorted from blood. The cell subset or site tag for this specimen amounts to: CD45RA+ positively selected. Receptor source: a man in his thirties or forties in good health.

The chain carries TRBV6-5 and TRBJ2-5; 7 bases are shared with TRBD1. V shed 5 bases, J shed 4 bases, and the junction held 7 bases outside the gene matches. CDR3 length: 14 amino acids. From germline, CDR1 is MNHEY and CDR2 SVGAGI. The CDR3 loop is CASSPRAGGETQYF. DNA for the CDR3: TGTGCCAGCAGTCCGAGGGCAGGGGGAGAGACCCAGTACTTC.

J is TRBJ1-2 and V is TRBV18, with 8 bases matching TRBD1. V shed 4 bases, J shed 0 bases, and the junction held 7 bases outside the gene matches. Germline CDR1 KGHSH, CDR2 LQKENI. CDR3 size: 16 residues. The CDR3 DNA reads TGTGCCAGCTCACATGGGACAGGCTTATCTAACTATGGCTACACCTTC. Its translation: CASSHGTGLSNYGYTF. The full variable domain, in which reference TRBV18 and TRBJ1-2 provide the parts outside the CDR3, is NAGVMQNPRHLVRRRGQEARLRCSPMKGHSHVYWYRQLPEEGLKFMVYLQKENIIDESGMPKERFSAEFPKEGPSILRIQQVVRGDSAAYFCASSHGTGLSNYGYTFGSGTRLTVV.